This T cell receptor (beta chain) comes out of a study of OX40 agonist ivuxolimab in advanced cancers. Study summary: Every patient in dose escalation had hepatocellular carcinoma, melanoma, renal cell or head and neck cancer. Patients were roughly 83% male with ages roughly 20 to 90, mean roughly 64. Findings of the study overall: CD8+ T cells (on average) carried more expanded clones than CD4+ T cells.

The J segment lost 9 bases and the V segment lost 5 bases, leaving 7 bases of the junction unmatched. Germline loops: CDR1 SGDLS, CDR2 YYNGEE. This CDR3 is 14 amino acids long. On this clone itself: Its target is unknown.

Generated by immunoSEQ multiplex PCR, the TCRdb table keeps only in-frame clones and is missing some. Here the sample spans some 17,000 clones, about 85% being singletons. V usage is TRBV9 and J usage is TRBJ2-1, with TRBD2 matching 11 bases. The sample consisted of CD4+ or CD8+ T cells sorted from blood, taken in a trial of the OX40 agonist ivuxolimab. The clonotype was recovered from an adult with an advanced solid tumor such as melanoma, head and neck, liver or kidney cancer. Here the CDR3 DNA reads TGTGCCAGCAGTTATAGCGGGAGGGGAGGTGAGCAGTTCTTC. It is translated as CASSYSGRGGEQFF.